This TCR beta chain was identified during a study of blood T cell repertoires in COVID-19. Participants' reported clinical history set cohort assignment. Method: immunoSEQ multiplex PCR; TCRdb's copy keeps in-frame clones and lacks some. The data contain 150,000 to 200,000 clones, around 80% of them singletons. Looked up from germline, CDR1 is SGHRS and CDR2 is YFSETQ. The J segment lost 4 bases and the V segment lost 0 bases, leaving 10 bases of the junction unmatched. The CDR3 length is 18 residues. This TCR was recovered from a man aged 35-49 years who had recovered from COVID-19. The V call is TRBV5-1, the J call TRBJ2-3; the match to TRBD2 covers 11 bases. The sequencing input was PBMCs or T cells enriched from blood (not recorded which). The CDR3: CASSLVTSGVLGADTQYF. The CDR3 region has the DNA TGCGCCAGCAGCTTGGTGACTAGCGGGGTACTAGGGGCAGATACGCAGTATTTT.